This T cell receptor beta chain was captured by sequencing in a study of shared clonotypes between healthy human individuals. Assay: immunoSEQ multiplex PCR; the TCRdb copy retains only in-frame clones and omits some. Here the sample spans a few million clones, more than 80% being singletons. Trimming took 5 bases from V and 6 from J; bases not matched to a gene: 6. The germline V gene encodes CDR1 SEHNR and CDR2 FQNEAQ (reference sequence). The CDR3 consists of 13 residues. The chain carries TRBV7-9 and TRBJ1-1; 7 bases align to TRBD1. Source material: naive CD4+ T cells sorted from blood. Subset meaning: CD45RA+ positively selected. This TCR was sampled from a young man in good health. DNA for the CDR3: TGTGCCAGCAGCGTACAGGGGACAGCTGAAGCTTTCTTT. Translation: CASSVQGTAEAFF.